Below, 26 T cell receptor beta chains from the same sample are listed, as sequenced in a study of identical twins. TCRdb fed the 5' RACE reads into MiXCR, producing one record per CDR3 protein. The sample holds 420,000 or so distinct CDR3 sequences, under 20% seen once. The source material was naive T cells sorted from blood. The receptors were sampled from a man over 45 in good health.

This clonotype was observed at least ten times. V is TRBV20-1 and J is TRBJ2-1; D gene unclear. The V end lost 6 bases, the J end lost 5 bases, and 17 bases lay between the germline ends. Germline CDR1 DFQATT, CDR2 SNEGSKA (reference sequence). The CDR3 spans 14 residues. The CDR3 protein is CSAPIESFHNEQFF. Written as DNA, the CDR3 is TGCAGTGCCCCGATAGAGAGTTTCCACAATGAGCAGTTCTTC.

This clonotype occurred a few times. V is TRBV7-2 and J is TRBJ2-5; a possible D gene is TRBD1 (5 bases). Trimming stripped 2 bases from V and 5 bases from J, with 12 bases between. CDR1 is SGHTA, CDR2 FQGNSA, per germline. The CDR3 spans 14 residues. CDR3 in DNA: TGTGCCAGCAGCTTAATCCAGGCAGGGGAGACCCAGTACTTC. Amino acid sequence: CASSLIQAGETQYF.

The V and J genes are TRBV20-1 and TRBJ2-7, with unresolved D. The CDR3 loop spans 13 amino acids. Deletions cut 0 bases from V and 5 bases from J, with 11 bases between. Looked up from germline, CDR1 is DFQATT and CDR2 is SNEGSKA (reference sequence). The CDR3 protein is CSAREGNTHEQYF. In nucleotides, the CDR3 is TGCAGTGCTAGAGAAGGGAATACCCACGAGCAGTACTTC.

This clonotype was detected only a few times. The genes are TRBV7-3 and TRBJ2-1; D might be TRBD2 (5 bases). This CDR3 comprises 13 residues. V was pared by 1 base and J by 7 bases, with 8 bases between. CDR1 and CDR2 (germline): SGHTA, FQGTGA. CDR3 protein: CASSLSRGNEQFF. DNA for the CDR3: TGTGCCAGCAGCTTAAGCCGGGGAAATGAGCAGTTCTTC.

This sequence joins TRBV18 and TRBJ2-3; tentative D call: TRBD2 (6 bases). There are 15 residues in the CDR3. Germline-derived CDR1 and CDR2 are KGHSH and LQKENI. With 3 bases removed from V and 7 bases from J, the gap between germline ends came to 17 bases. CDR3 in amino acids: CASSPTGLGANTQYF. The CDR3 nucleotides read TGTGCCAGCTCACCGACGGGACTCGGTGCTAATACGCAGTATTTT.

The CDR3 bases are TGTGCCAGCAGTTTAGTTGGAGGGGGCCCCTCCTACGAGCAGTACTTC. Encoded protein: CASSLVGGGPSYEQYF. V usage is TRBV27 and J usage is TRBJ2-7, with a possible D match to TRBD1 (7 bases). The CDR3 extends over 16 amino acids. Germline CDR1 and CDR2: MNHEY and SMNVEV (reference sequence). V lost 2 bases to trimming and J lost 0 bases, with 14 bases between them.

The rearrangement links TRBV12-3 or TRBV12-4 to TRBJ2-7; 7 positions match TRBD2. There are 13 residues in the CDR3. V dropped 3 bases and J dropped 5; count of bases not matched to a gene: 4. For the CDR3, the DNA is TGTGCCAGCAGTTTCGACGGGGGGAACGAGCAGTACTTC. Translation gives CASSFDGGNEQYF.

This clonotype was detected many times. The rearrangement links TRBV18 to TRBJ2-5; D is unclear. Trimming removed 3 bases at V and 5 bases at J, with 10 bases between. Germline CDR1 reads KGHSH; CDR2 reads LQKENI. CDR3 length equals 13 residues. CDR3: CASSPSQWETQYF. In DNA form, the CDR3 reads TGTGCCAGCTCACCGTCCCAGTGGGAGACCCAGTACTTC.

This clonotype appeared many times. This chain joins TRBV10-1 and TRBJ2-3; TRBD2 might be the D (6 bases). V was pared by 8 bases and J by 7 bases, with 16 bases between. This CDR3 spans 13 amino acids. Germline V gene lookup returns CDR1 WNHNN and CDR2 SYGVQD (reference sequence). CDR3 residues: CASGGLQKNTQYF. The CDR3, as DNA: TGCGCCAGCGGGGGACTCCAGAAAAATACGCAGTATTTT.

The chain uses TRBV10-3 and TRBJ2-1; 14 positions match TRBD2. The ends lost 10 bases at V and 12 bases at J; junction bases unmatched: 11. The CDR3 runs 14 residues. Germline V gene sequence: CDR1 ENHRY, CDR2 SYGVKD. The chain's CDR3 is CATDGTSGSGGQFF. The CDR3 bases are TGTGCCACCGATGGGACTAGCGGGAGCGGAGGGCAGTTCTTC.

This clonotype was observed a few times. The rearrangement joins TRBV29-1 to TRBJ1-5; the D gene is possibly TRBD1 (6 bases). Germline CDR1 reads SQVTM; CDR2 reads ANQGSEA. Trimming removed 2 bases from V and 2 bases from J, with 10 bases in between. This CDR3 is 14 amino acids long. CDR3 DNA: TGCAGCGTTGAATACAGGGAAGGCAATCAGCCCCAGCATTTT. Amino acid sequence: CSVEYREGNQPQHF.

The table lists this clonotype with many counts. The DNA for the CDR3 is TGTGCCAGCAGCCCACTGACAGGACTGGATTCACCCCTCCACTTT. Residues: CASSPLTGLDSPLHF. This chain connects TRBV4-2 to TRBJ1-6; the D gene is possibly TRBD1 (6 bases). This CDR3 has 15 amino acids. Germline lookup yields CDR1 LGHNA and CDR2 YNFKEQ. V was pared by 4 bases and J by 8 bases, with 15 bases between.

The CDR3 nucleotides are TGCAGTGCTAGAGACCCTAGCGGATATCCAGATACGCAGTATTTT. Translated, it gives CSARDPSGYPDTQYF. The chain carries TRBV20-1 and TRBJ2-3; 7 positions match TRBD2. The V and J ends lost 0 bases and 4 bases, in that order; junction bases with no gene match: 7. Germline loops: CDR1 DFQATT, CDR2 SNEGSKA (reference sequence). This CDR3 region has 15 residues.

This clonotype was seen many times. This sequence joins TRBV12-3 or TRBV12-4 and TRBJ1-2; D is uncertain. Deletions cut 2 bases from V and 7 bases from J, with 14 bases between. CDR3 length: 14 amino acids. The CDR3 nucleotides read TGTGCCAGCAGTTTATCGTCTGGTACTGCTGGCTACACCTTC. Its protein is CASSLSSGTAGYTF.

There are many counts of this clonotype. The V and J genes are TRBV4-1 and TRBJ2-1, with D hard to call. V lost 5 bases and J 5 bases, leaving 13 bases between the germline ends. The germline V gene encodes CDR1 MGHRA and CDR2 YSYEKL. The CDR3 contains 14 residues. CDR3: CASSIHSADNEQFF. CDR3 DNA: TGCGCCAGCAGCATACACTCAGCTGACAATGAGCAGTTCTTC.

The table lists this clonotype with many counts. The V gene is TRBV5-1, the J gene TRBJ2-2, with D perhaps TRBD1 (5 bases). CDR3 length: 16 residues. V was cut by 1 base and J by 2 bases, with 12 bases left in between. Germline CDR1 reads SGHRS; CDR2 reads YFSETQ. CDR3 in amino acids: CASSLLRQQNTGELFF. The CDR3, as DNA: TGCGCCAGCAGCTTGCTTAGACAGCAAAACACCGGGGAGCTGTTTTTT.

The chain has TRBV27 and TRBJ2-5, with 15 bases matching TRBD2. Germline CDR1 reads MNHEY; CDR2 reads SMNVEV (reference sequence). The CDR3 extends over 18 amino acids. V shed 5 bases, J shed 5 bases, and the junction held 12 bases outside the gene matches. The CDR3 sequence: CASSPGTSGRPRSETQYF. For the CDR3, the DNA is TGTGCCAGCAGTCCCGGGACTAGCGGGAGGCCTAGGAGTGAGACCCAGTACTTC.

The table lists this clonotype with a count of one. V and J are TRBV7-2 and TRBJ2-7; the match to TRBD2 covers 13 bases. Trimming at V came to 5 bases and at J to 4 bases, leaving 5 bases not matched to a gene. This CDR3 region has 15 residues. CDR1 and CDR2 from the germline V gene are SGHTA and FQGNSA. CDR3 in DNA: TGTGCCAGCAGCGTCGGACTAGCGGGGGAGTACGAGCAGTACTTC. This codes for CASSVGLAGEYEQYF.

This clonotype showed up just a few times. The V and J genes are TRBV10-2 and TRBJ1-4; D is undetermined. The V end lost 0 bases, the J end lost 7 bases, and 15 bases lay between the germline ends. Looked up from germline, CDR1 is WSHSY and CDR2 is SAAADI. CDR3 size: 16 residues. CDR3 residues: CASSESRTLGTEKLFF. In DNA, the CDR3 is TGCGCCAGCAGTGAGTCTCGGACCTTGGGTACTGAAAAACTGTTTTTT.

The V call is TRBV20-1, the J call TRBJ2-3, with D possibly matching TRBD2 (5 bases). V lost 1 base, J lost 0 bases, and 8 bases lay in between. This CDR3 comprises 14 residues. In germline, CDR1 is DFQATT, CDR2 SNEGSKA (reference sequence). In DNA form, the CDR3 reads TGCAGTGCTAGAGGTCGGGGTAGCACAGATACGCAGTATTTT. Protein product: CSARGRGSTDTQYF.

The chain combines TRBV20-1 with TRBJ2-7; 7 nucleotides align to TRBD1. Germline V gene lookup returns CDR1 DFQATT and CDR2 SNEGSKA (reference sequence). V was pared by 5 bases and J by 0 bases, with 10 bases of the junction left unmatched. The CDR3 extends over 15 amino acids. DNA for the CDR3: TGCAGTGCTCACGTGACAGGGACCTTCTCCTACGAGCAGTACTTC. Its protein product is CSAHVTGTFSYEQYF.

This clonotype appeared many times. The V call is TRBV20-1, the J call TRBJ1-5; D is perhaps TRBD1 (5 bases). V lost 5 bases and J 0 bases, leaving 17 bases between the germline ends. From germline, CDR1 is DFQATT and CDR2 SNEGSKA (reference sequence). The CDR3 has 16 residues. The CDR3 region is CSAEGGTEYSNQPQHF. The CDR3 DNA follows: TGCAGTGCTGAGGGAGGGACCGAATATAGCAATCAGCCCCAGCATTTT.

This clonotype was detected many times. The V call is TRBV6-2 or TRBV6-3, the J call TRBJ1-5; D unclear. The CDR3 has 15 amino acids. Germline CDR1 is MNHEY and CDR2 is SVGEGT. The V end was cut by 5 bases, the J end by 3 bases, with 14 bases between. The CDR3 DNA follows: TGTGCCAGCAGTAGGACCCTCCCTCTCAATCAGCCCCAGCATTTT. This codes for CASSRTLPLNQPQHF.

This clonotype was seen ten or more times. The rearrangement uses TRBV4-3 and TRBJ2-2; D assignment may be TRBD1 or TRBD2 (5 bases each). Germline assignment: CDR1 LGHNA and CDR2 YSLEER. The CDR3 spans 16 residues. V was cut by 0 bases and J by 4 bases, with 12 bases left in between. The CDR3 here is CASSQDLAGSTGELFF. The DNA for the CDR3 is TGCGCCAGCAGCCAAGATCTGGCAGGGAGCACCGGGGAGCTGTTTTTT.

The chain employs TRBV9 and TRBJ2-7, with D uncertain. Between the trimmed V and J ends, which lost 4 bases and 5 bases, there was a span of 13 bases. The CDR3 runs to 13 residues. Per germline, CDR1 SGDLS and CDR2 YYNGEE. This chain's CDR3 is CASSLSLSDEQYF. The CDR3 bases are TGTGCCAGCAGCTTAAGCTTAAGCGACGAGCAGTACTTC.

The V gene is TRBV5-1, the J gene TRBJ1-3; tentative D call: TRBD1 (5 bases). The CDR3 totals 17 residues. V was shortened by 0 bases and J by 2 bases, with 15 bases between the two germline ends. Germline CDR1 reads SGHRS; CDR2 reads YFSETQ. CDR3 DNA sequence: TGCGCCAGCAGCTTGGGCGCGGGGGACTTACCTGGAAACACCATATATTTT. The encoded protein is CASSLGAGDLPGNTIYF.